These T cell receptor beta chains were read from a single sample in a study of human T cells and chemical hapten exposure. TCRdb analysed the RACE reads with MiXCR anew, one entry per CDR3 protein. The sample shows a few hundred thousand distinct CDR3 sequences, approximately 5% of them seen only once. The sequencing used whole blood, collected in connection with sensitization to the hapten diphenylcyclopropenone (DPC). The receptors derive from a young woman with alopecia areata. Some clones in this sample may be carry-over from other donors' samples. The CDR3 runs from the conserved cysteine through the conserved F or W. D genes are given only for firm matches. Clone size is not always given. Where it is, it says once, few, many or a class for expanded clones.

>few|TRBJ1-5|.|TRBV7-2
CASSLERYSNQPQHF
TGTGCCAGCAGCTTAGAGCGGTATAGCAATCAGCCCCAGCATTTT
>many|TRBJ2-3|TRBD2|TRBV7-2
CASGQRGGPDTQYF
TGTGCCAGCGGTCAGCGGGGAGGTCCAGATACGCAGTATTTT
>few|TRBJ1-2|.|TRBV3-1
CASSQETTDSYGYTF
TGTGCCAGCAGCCAAGAGACGACAGATTCATATGGCTACACCTTC
>.|TRBJ2-1|TRBD1|TRBV7-9
CASSLGQGPYNEQIF
TGTGCCAGCAGCCTGGGACAGGGACCCTACAATGAGCAGATCTTC
>many|TRBJ2-4|.|TRBV5-6
CASSLGAQRNIQYF
TGTGCCAGCAGCTTAGGGGCTCAGAGAAACATTCAGTACTTC
>.|TRBJ1-6|.|TRBV12-3/TRBV12-4
CASSLTINYNSPLHF
TGTGCCAGCAGTTTAACAATTAACTATAATTCACCCCTCCACTTT
>many|TRBJ2-6|.|TRBV6-5
CASSITRNGANVLTF
TGTGCCAGCAGTATTACGCGTAATGGGGCCAACGTCCTGACTTTC
>many|TRBJ1-2|.|TRBV6-2/TRBV6-3
CASAGPGARYTF
TGTGCCAGCGCTGGGCCGGGGGCTCGCTACACCTTC
>few|TRBJ1-2|.|TRBV7-2
CASSSFPQRGYGYTF
TGTGCCAGCAGCTCCTTCCCCCAGAGGGGCTATGGCTACACCTTC
>.|TRBJ1-2|.|TRBV4-3
CASSQGGFYGYTF
TGCGCCAGCAGCCAAGGGGGCTTCTATGGCTACACCTTC
>few|TRBJ1-6|.|TRBV7-9
CASSANSGSTSYNSPLHF
TGTGCCAGCAGCGCTAACTCAGGGTCCACCTCCTATAATTCACCCCTCCACTTT
>many|TRBJ1-1|.|TRBV7-2
CASSLEGGYPEAFF
TGTGCCAGCAGCTTAGAGGGGGGTTACCCTGAAGCTTTCTTT
>few|TRBJ2-7|.|TRBV5-1
CASREFYEQYF
TGCGCCAGCAGGGAGTTTTACGAGCAGTACTTC
>few|TRBJ2-3|TRBD2|TRBV10-3
CAISVSLYEAGGTSSTDTQYF
TGTGCCATCAGTGTCTCACTGTACGAAGCGGGGGGCACCTCAAGCACAGATACGCAGTATTTT
>many|TRBJ2-1|.|TRBV7-2
CASSPITGGIYNEQFF
TGTGCCAGCAGCCCGATAACCGGGGGTATCTACAATGAGCAGTTCTTC
>many|TRBJ2-5|TRBD2|TRBV5-5
CASVPSGTQETQYF
TGTGCCAGCGTACCTAGCGGAACCCAAGAGACCCAGTACTTC
>.|TRBJ2-1|TRBD2|TRBV7-9
CASSFRSSGGTDNEQFF
TGTGCCAGCAGCTTCAGGTCGAGCGGGGGGACCGACAATGAGCAGTTCTTC
>few|TRBJ2-5|.|TRBV7-9
CASSLEQETKTQYF
TGTGCCAGCAGCTTAGAGCAGGAAACAAAGACCCAGTACTTC
>many|TRBJ2-3|.|TRBV10-3
CAIRTGRGQDTQYF
TGTGCCATCAGGACAGGACGGGGGCAAGATACGCAGTATTTT
>few|TRBJ1-5|TRBD1|TRBV7-9
CASSTDRVANQPQHF
TGTGCCAGCAGCACAGACAGGGTCGCCAATCAGCCCCAGCATTTT
>few|TRBJ2-7|.|TRBV4-2
CASSQEEAGISYEQYF
TGTGCCAGCAGCCAAGAGGAAGCGGGCATCTCCTACGAGCAGTACTTC
>few|TRBJ1-3|.|TRBV15
CATSRDAGAGNTIYF
TGTGCCACCAGCAGAGATGCAGGAGCTGGAAACACCATATATTTT
>many|TRBJ2-5|TRBD2|TRBV5-1
CASSQRGIQETQYF
TGCGCCAGCAGCCAGCGGGGGATCCAAGAGACCCAGTACTTC
>.|TRBJ2-3|.|TRBV20-1
CSASGGADTQYF
TGCAGTGCTAGCGGGGGTGCAGATACGCAGTATTTT
>.|TRBJ1-2|.|TRBV5-6
CASSLYQGRGYGYTF
TGTGCCAGCAGCTTGTACCAGGGGAGAGGCTATGGCTACACCTTC
>many|TRBJ1-3|.|TRBV25-1
CASSAGGNTIYF
TGTGCCAGCAGTGCGGGAGGAAACACCATATATTTT
>few|TRBJ1-4|.|TRBV6-5
CASRPGTSNEKLFF
TGTGCCAGCAGACCGGGCACGTCTAATGAAAAACTGTTTTTT
>few|TRBJ1-1|TRBD1|TRBV7-9
CASLPRTGPNTEAFF
TGTGCCAGCTTACCCCGGACAGGCCCGAACACTGAAGCTTTCTTT
>many|TRBJ1-1|.|TRBV12-3/TRBV12-4
CASSLVTPKVSEAFF
TGTGCCAGCAGTTTGGTCACACCAAAGGTTTCTGAAGCTTTCTTT
>many|TRBJ1-1|TRBD1|TRBV10-3
CASRPGQGTEAFF
TGTGCCTCAAGACCGGGACAGGGTACTGAAGCTTTCTTT
>.|TRBJ2-3|TRBD2|TRBV10-3
CAISRGQGGLAGGPDTQYF
TGTGCCATCAGTAGGGGACAGGGTGGACTAGCGGGGGGCCCAGATACGCAGTATTTT
>.|TRBJ2-7|TRBD2|TRBV29-1
CSVIGSGGGYEQYF
TGCAGCGTAATCGGCTCGGGAGGAGGATACGAGCAGTACTTC
>.|TRBJ1-6|.|TRBV11-2
CASSSTSSPLHF
TGTGCCAGCAGCTCGACATCCTCACCCCTCCACTTT
>few|TRBJ1-4|.|TRBV7-8
CASSRDSREKLFF
TGTGCCAGCAGCCGGGACTCTAGAGAAAAACTGTTTTTT
>.|TRBJ2-4|.|TRBV6-1
CASSEASSLNLYIQYF
TGTGCCAGCAGTGAAGCCTCCAGCCTTAATTTATACATTCAGTACTTC
>.|TRBJ1-1|TRBD1|TRBV9
CASSVRPTGGGTEAFF
TGTGCCAGCAGCGTCCGCCCCACAGGGGGAGGAACTGAAGCTTTCTTT
>few|TRBJ1-5|TRBD1|TRBV7-9
CASSSQGGGQPQHF
TGTGCCAGCAGCTCACAGGGGGGGGGCCAGCCCCAGCATTTT
>many|TRBJ1-5|TRBD1|TRBV27
CASRSGGGVNQPQHF
TGTGCCAGCAGGTCAGGGGGAGGGGTAAATCAGCCCCAGCATTTT
>many|TRBJ1-4|.|TRBV28
CASSSFTQGLTNEKLFF
TGTGCCAGCAGCTCATTCACTCAGGGCCTTACTAATGAAAAACTGTTTTTT
>.|TRBJ2-5|TRBD2|TRBV7-8
CASSTQISGGERKTQYF
TGTGCCAGCAGCACACAGATTAGCGGGGGGGAGCGAAAGACCCAGTACTTC
>.|TRBJ1-6|TRBD1|TRBV4-2
CASSQYLGQDINSPLHF
TGTGCCAGCAGCCAATACCTGGGACAGGATATTAATTCACCCCTCCACTTT
>.|TRBJ1-2|TRBD1|TRBV12-3/TRBV12-4
CAIHRDRAYYGYTF
TGTGCCATCCACCGGGACAGGGCTTACTATGGCTACACCTTC
>many|TRBJ2-1|.|TRBV5-4
CASSFRPQGYNEQFF
TGTGCCAGCAGCTTTCGCCCGCAGGGGTACAATGAGCAGTTCTTC